This T cell receptor (beta chain) came from a study of T cells in Graves' hyperthyroidism and ophthalmopathy. Study-wide findings and caveats: With a median lead of around 6.7 months before onset, the model predicted ophthalmopathy.

Template material for amplifying TCR beta CDR3 regions consisted of RNA transcripts. Using the HTBI primer set, a first-round RT-PCR was run on the TCR CDR3. TCRdb fed the multiplex PCR reads into MiXCR, producing one record per CDR3 protein. Of approximately 500,000 distinct CDR3 sequences listed, 40% to 55% are singletons. With 4 bases clipped from V and 5 bases from J, the junction kept 10 bases outside the gene matches. This CDR3 contains 14 residues. CDR1 is SQVTM and CDR2 is ANQGSEA in the germline V gene. Concerning this clonotype: Its target is unknown. Given a much more abundant clone one base away, this may be a read error.

This chain uses TRBV29-1 with TRBJ1-1, with TRBD1 matching 7 bases. The receptor's source is a woman younger than 35 with Graves' hyperthyroidism. The material sequenced was peripheral blood or thyroid tissue (not recorded which). For the CDR3, the DNA is TGCAGCGTTGGACCCCTTCAGGGGGGAACTGAAGCTTTCTTT. Translated: CSVGPLQGGTEAFF.